These 21 T cell receptor beta chains share one sample of origin, sequenced in a study of tumor-infiltrating lymphocytes in primary liver carcinoma. The input was approximately 500 ng total RNA; TCR beta cDNA was made from it with a constant-region primer. Libraries of TCR beta came from three nested multiplex PCR rounds with slightly modified ARM-PCR. TRBV1-TRBV30 forward primers paired with a C-beta reverse primer drove the first two PCR rounds, roughly 9 cycles each. TCRdb processed the multiplex PCR reads anew with MiXCR; each CDR3 protein has one entry. The repertoire includes about 130,000 distinct CDR3 sequences, 64% of them detected once, and 7% to 10% sits in the top ten. Co-extraction of RNA and DNA was performed on roughly 17-32 mg of unsorted bulk tissue. Sequences were obtained from liver tumor tissue from sampling region 3. Specified subset: tumor region T3, left-lateral pole. The receptors stem from a woman aged 60 to 75 with primary liver carcinoma and hepatitis B virus infection.

Concerning this clonotype: This may be a read error: a much more frequent sequence differs by one nucleotide. The chain joins TRBV5-1 to TRBJ2-1; TRBD1 agrees at 8 bases. The V gene's germline CDR1 is SGHRS and CDR2 YFSETQ. The CDR3 runs 16 residues. V lost 7 bases to trimming and J lost 4 bases; unmatched junction nucleotides: 13. CDR3 residues: CASGRRTGRLYNEQFF. CDR3 DNA sequence: TGCGCCAGCGGCCGACGGACAGGGCGGTTGTACAATGAGCAGTTCTTC.

Comment on this clonotype: Germline and junction disagree at one end, which may indicate a read error. This chain links TRBV5-1 with TRBJ1-1; 9 positions match TRBD1. CDR1 and CDR2 from the germline V gene are SGHRS and YFSETQ. There are 14 residues in the CDR3. CDR3 DNA: TGCGCCAGCAGCTGGGGGACAGGGCGCACTGAGGCTTTCTTT. Residues: CASSWGTGRTEAFF.

CDR3 nucleotide sequence: TGTGCCAGCAGTTCGGATCCAGGGGACGCCTATGGGGCCAACGTCCTGACTTTC. It specifies CASSSDPGDAYGANVLTF. V and J are TRBV28 and TRBJ2-6, with D perhaps matching TRBD1 (6 bases). CDR1 is MDHEN, CDR2 SYDVKM, per germline. This CDR3 spans 18 amino acids. The V end was cut by 4 bases, the J end by 3 bases, with 19 bases between. Supplemented by reference TRBV28 and TRBJ2-6, the full variable domain reads DVKVTQSSRYLVKRTGEKVFLECVQDMDHENMFWYRQDPGLGLRLIYFSYDVKMKEKGDIPEGYSVSREKKERFSLILESASTNQTSMYLCASSSDPGDAYGANVLTFGAGSRLTVL.

With respect to this clonotype: This may come from a read error, since a much larger clone is one base off. The chain uses TRBV6-5 and TRBJ2-7, with 8 bases fitting TRBD2. Germline V gene sequence: CDR1 MNHEY, CDR2 SVGAGI. The V segment lost 4 bases and the J segment 4 bases; nucleotides outside the gene matches: 15. The CDR3 contains 17 residues. Here the CDR3 DNA reads TGTGCCAGCAGTTTAATCTCCGAGACTAGCGAACTATACGAGCAGTACTTC. This sequence encodes CASSLISETSELYEQYF.

As for this clonotype: One junction end does not reproduce the germline sequence, and a read error may be involved. The chain is built from TRBV5-1 and TRBJ1-2, with a weak D call TRBD1 (6 bases). The CDR3 length is 14 residues. The germline CDR1 and CDR2 sequences are SGHRS and YFSETQ. CDR3 region: CASSLAGALSIYTF. The CDR3 nucleotides are TGTGCCAGCAGCTTGGCAGGGGCGCTCAGCATCTACACCTTC.

On this clonotype itself: Likely a read error: the CDR3 ends without its conserved phenylalanine or tryptophan. The chain employs TRBV11-2 and TRBJ2-1; D gene unclear. This CDR3 contains 16 residues. Germline lookup yields CDR1 SGHAT and CDR2 FQNNGV. This chain's CDR3 is CASSQLNPEVANAQFL. In DNA, the CDR3 is TGTGCCAGCAGCCAACTAAACCCCGAGGTTGCCAATGCGCAGTTCCTC.

Ten or more counts support this clonotype. J is TRBJ2-1 and V is TRBV6-5, with 9 bases lining up with TRBD2. Germline CDR1 is MNHEY and CDR2 is SVGAGI. The CDR3 length is 14 residues. V lost 2 bases to trimming and J lost 9 bases; unmatched junction nucleotides: 5. CDR3 region: CASSYARREGEQFF. CDR3 coding DNA: TGTGCCAGCAGTTACGCTCGGCGGGAGGGTGAGCAGTTCTTC.

This clonotype was detected only once. An end of the junction differs from the germline gene, which may be a read error. This chain uses TRBV29-1 with TRBJ2-3; TRBD1 matches at 7 bases. Germline values: CDR1 SQVTM, CDR2 ANQGSEA. CDR3 length equals 14 residues. CDR3 amino acids: CGVEDPNRGDTQYF. Here the CDR3 DNA reads TGCGGCGTTGAAGATCCCAACAGGGGAGACACGCAGTATTTT.

This clonotype was recorded at least ten times. The chain couples TRBV7-9 to TRBJ1-3; D is uncertain. The V and J ends lost 3 bases and 1 base respectively, with 10 bases between them. The CDR3 runs 15 residues. Germline lookup yields CDR1 SEHNR and CDR2 FQNEAQ (reference sequence). The CDR3 sequence: CASSLGRGSGNTIYF. For the CDR3, the DNA is TGTGCCAGCAGCTTGGGTAGAGGGTCTGGAAACACCATATATTTT.

J is TRBJ2-2 and V is TRBV28; 7 bases are shared with TRBD1. CDR3 length: 14 residues. In germline, CDR1 is MDHEN, CDR2 SYDVKM. V trimming: 7 bases; J trimming: 9 bases; junction bases outside the gene matches: 11. CDR3 protein: CASNSGTERRELFF. The CDR3 DNA reads as TGTGCCAGCAACTCCGGGACAGAACGCCGGGAGCTGTTTTTT.

On this clonotype: An end of the junction differs from the germline gene, which may be a read error. The chain joins TRBV7-6 to TRBJ2-1; D call uncertain. Germline CDR1 is SGHVS and CDR2 is FNYEAQ. This CDR3 is built from 13 residues. This CDR3 reads CASSLGNLNEQSF. The CDR3 nucleotides read TGTGCCAGCAGCTTAGGGAACCTCAATGAGCAGTCCTTC.

The chain joins TRBV11-2 to TRBJ2-1; the match to TRBD2 covers 16 bases. The CDR3 extends over 23 amino acids. Germline V gene sequence: CDR1 SGHAT, CDR2 FQNNGV. V shed 5 bases and J 3 bases; nucleotides not matched to a gene: 22. CDR3 in DNA: TGTGCCAGCAGCCGCAGACAGGGGGGCCCGGGACTAGCGGGAGGGTTAGGCTACAATGAGCAGTTCTTC. It translates to CASSRRQGGPGLAGGLGYNEQFF.

This clonotype was picked up one time. The genes are TRBV2 and TRBJ2-2; a weak D match, TRBD2 (6 bases). Germline V gene sequence: CDR1 SNHLY, CDR2 FYNNEI. Trimming removed 6 bases from V and 2 bases from J, with 10 bases in between. The CDR3 has 14 amino acids. For the CDR3, the DNA is TGTGCCAGCAGCCCGGGAGATAACACCGGGGAGCTGTTTTTT. Protein: CASSPGDNTGELFF.

A word on this clonotype: This clone may be a read error of a much larger clone one base away. V is TRBV6-1 and J is TRBJ1-1; D is undetermined. Germline V lookup: CDR1 MNHNS, CDR2 SASEGT. The CDR3 runs to 11 residues. Trimming removed 4 bases from V and 7 bases from J, with 7 bases in between. CDR3 coding DNA: TGTGCCAGCAGTGGATGGGGTGAAGCTTTCTTT. This translates into CASSGWGEAFF.

This clonotype was detected only once. The junction departs from the called germline gene at one end, perhaps through a read error. The chain uses TRBV5-5 and TRBJ2-5, with D possibly being TRBD1 (8 bases). The CDR3 sequence is 18 residues long. CDR1 SGHKS and CDR2 YYEKEE come from the germline V gene (reference sequence). The CDR3 DNA is TGTGCCAGCAGCTTTCGTTTCCATTCCTCAGCGGGACAGGAGACCCAGTGCTTC. Residues: CASSFRFHSSAGQETQCF. Full variable domain (outside the CDR3, taken from reference TRBV5-5 and TRBJ2-5): DAGVTQSPTHLIKTRGQQVTLRCSPISGHKSVSWYQQVLGQGPQFIFQYYEKEERGRGNFPDRFSARQFPNYSSELNVNALLLGDSALYLCASSFRFHSSAGQETQCFGPGTRLLVL.

V and J are TRBV4-1 and TRBJ1-1, with D possibly being TRBD1 (5 bases). This CDR3 has 14 residues. Germline loops: CDR1 MGHRA, CDR2 YSYEKL. V lost 7 bases to trimming and J lost 3 bases, with 15 bases between them. The chain's CDR3 is CASNPRVRDTEAFF. In DNA form, the CDR3 reads TGCGCCAGCAACCCCAGGGTACGTGACACTGAAGCTTTCTTT.

J is TRBJ2-7 and V is TRBV12-5; D unresolved. Germline CDR1 reads LGHNT; CDR2 reads FRNRAP. This CDR3 contains 8 residues. CDR3 coding DNA: TGTGTTAATGGTGGGCAGTACTTC. It specifies CVNGGQYF.

This clonotype was observed a handful of times. This chain uses TRBV7-6 with TRBJ2-1; no clear D gene. This CDR3 comprises 13 residues. Germline CDR1 reads SGHVS; CDR2 reads FNYEAQ. Trimming took off 1 base at V and 6 bases at J, with 7 bases between the two ends. CDR3 region: CASSLGNLNEQFF. The CDR3, as DNA: TGTGCCAGCAGCTTAGGGAACCTCAATGAGCAGTTCTTC.

To note about this clonotype: A much larger clone differs by one base, so this may be a read error. This chain connects TRBV12-3 or TRBV12-4 to TRBJ2-2, with 9 bases lining up with TRBD2. The CDR3 has 15 residues. CDR3 sequence reads: CASSRLAENIGELFF. The CDR3 coding sequence is TGTGCCAGCAGTAGACTAGCGGAGAACATCGGGGAGCTGTTTTTT.

Note on this clonotype: The CDR3 does not end in the conserved phenylalanine or tryptophan, so this is likely a read error. The rearrangement joins TRBV12-3 or TRBV12-4 to TRBJ1-3; D is perhaps TRBD1 (6 bases). The CDR3 loop spans 14 amino acids. DNA of the CDR3: TGTGCCACCTTACAGGGTACCTCTGGAAACATCATATATATT. Protein: CATLQGTSGNIIYI.

V and J are TRBV19 and TRBJ2-6; D might be TRBD2 (6 bases). V was pared by 5 bases and J by 0 bases, with 17 bases between. The CDR3 totals 18 residues. Germline CDR1 and CDR2: LNHDA and SQIVND (reference sequence). CDR3 sequence: CASSQFRDFFSGANVLTF. The CDR3 DNA follows: TGTGCCAGTAGTCAGTTCCGGGACTTTTTCTCTGGGGCCAACGTCCTGACTTTC.